This TCR beta chain was recorded in a study of cytomegalovirus exposure and HLA in healthy donors. Assay: immunoSEQ multiplex PCR; the TCRdb copy retains only in-frame clones and omits some. Of just over 80,000 clones listed, 95% to 96% are singletons. Separate from the roughly 720-subject first cohort was the approximately 110-subject validation cohort, to which the donors belonged. Input material: PBMCs. The receptor was isolated from a woman aged 18-30 years in good health and CMV-seronegative.

CDR3 in amino acids: CASSLGQGALDTEAFF. CDR3 DNA sequence: TGTGCCAGCAGCTTAGGACAGGGGGCTTTGGACACTGAAGCTTTCTTT. The J gene is TRBJ1-1, the V gene TRBV7-9, with 10 bases lining up with TRBD1. With 1 base clipped from V and 3 bases from J, the junction kept 5 bases outside the gene matches. Per the germline V gene, CDR1 is SEHNR and CDR2 is FQNEAQ (reference sequence). The length of the CDR3 is 16 residues. Supplemented by reference TRBV7-9 and TRBJ1-1, the full variable domain reads DTGVSQNPRHKITKRGQNVTFRCDPISEHNRLYWYRQTLGQGPEFLTYFQNEAQLEKSRLLSDRFSAERPKGSFSTLEIQRTEQGDSAMYLCASSLGQGALDTEAFFGQGTRLTVV.